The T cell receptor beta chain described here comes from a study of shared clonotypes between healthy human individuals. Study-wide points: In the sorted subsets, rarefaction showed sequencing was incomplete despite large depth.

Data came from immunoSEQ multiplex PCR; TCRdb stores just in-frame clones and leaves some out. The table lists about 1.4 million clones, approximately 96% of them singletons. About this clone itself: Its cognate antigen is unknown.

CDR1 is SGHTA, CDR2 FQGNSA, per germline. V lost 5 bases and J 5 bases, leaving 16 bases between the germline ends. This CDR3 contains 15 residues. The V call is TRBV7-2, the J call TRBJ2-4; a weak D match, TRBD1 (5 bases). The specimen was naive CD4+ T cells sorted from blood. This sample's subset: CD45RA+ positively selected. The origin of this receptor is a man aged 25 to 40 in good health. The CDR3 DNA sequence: TGTGCCAGCAGCAGACAGTTGTCCGGTCAAAACATTCAGTACTTC. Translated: CASSRQLSGQNIQYF.